The 26 T cell receptor beta chains below were found in one sample sequenced in a study of blood T cell repertoires in COVID-19. TCRdb's table, derived via immunoSEQ multiplex PCR, lists solely in-frame clones and lacks some. The data show 300,000 to 450,000 clones, roughly 86% seen once. Source material: peripheral blood. The receptor set was obtained from a woman aged 55-75 years with COVID-19, enrolled during active disease.

The chain joins TRBV2 to TRBJ1-2; no reliable D call. The CDR3 runs 13 residues. In germline, CDR1 is SNHLY, CDR2 FYNNEI. Trimming left V 1 base short and J 0 bases short, with 3 bases between. The CDR3 sequence is CASSEDTNYGYTF. The DNA for the CDR3 is TGTGCCAGCAGTGAAGACACTAACTATGGCTACACCTTC.

The rearrangement joins TRBV3-1 (or the pseudogene TRBV3-2) to TRBJ2-1, with D perhaps TRBD2 (5 bases). The CDR3 runs 15 residues. CDR1 is LGHDT and CDR2 is YNNKEL in the germline V gene (reference sequence). Trimming removed 0 bases at V and 10 bases at J, with 16 bases between. The CDR3 coding sequence is TGTGCCAGCAGCCAAGATCCCCGGACGCTAGCCGAGCAGTTCTTC. Translation: CASSQDPRTLAEQFF.

The rearrangement uses TRBV28 and TRBJ2-7; D is possibly TRBD2 (5 bases). Germline CDR1 and CDR2: MDHEN and SYDVKM. The CDR3 extends over 14 amino acids. V was shortened by 4 bases and J by 0 bases, with 10 bases between the two germline ends. The CDR3 is CASSSPGSSYEQYF. The DNA of the CDR3 is TGTGCCAGCAGTTCCCCGGGAAGCTCCTACGAGCAGTACTTC.

The rearrangement joins TRBV7-9 to TRBJ2-7; 12 nucleotides agree with TRBD2. J gave up 1 base and V 1 base, and 5 bases lay outside the gene matches. Germline V gene lookup returns CDR1 SEHNR and CDR2 FQNEAQ (reference sequence). This CDR3 is built from 17 residues. The CDR3 DNA reads as TGTGCCAGCAGCTTAGGGGCTGGACTAGCGGGATCCTACGAGCAGTACTTC. It is translated as CASSLGAGLAGSYEQYF.

The chain joins TRBV5-4 to TRBJ2-1; 9 positions match TRBD2. Per germline, CDR1 SGHNT and CDR2 YYREEE (reference sequence). The CDR3 spans 16 residues. The J segment lost 6 bases and the V segment lost 3 bases, leaving 10 bases of the junction unmatched. The CDR3 is CASSWPGAGGGNEQFF. Written as DNA, the CDR3 is TGTGCCAGCAGCTGGCCAGGAGCGGGGGGAGGCAATGAGCAGTTCTTC.

This clone showed up just once. The rearrangement uses TRBV25-1 and TRBJ2-1, with TRBD1 matching 10 bases. The length of the CDR3 is 16 residues. Germline V gene lookup returns CDR1 MGHDK and CDR2 SYGVNS. The ends lost 4 bases at V and 7 bases at J; junction bases unmatched: 10. The CDR3 sequence is CASSAPRDRGVNEQFF. The CDR3 DNA is TGTGCCAGCAGTGCCCCAAGGGACAGGGGAGTAAATGAGCAGTTCTTC. Supplemented by reference TRBV25-1 and TRBJ2-1, the full variable domain reads EADIYQTPRYLVIGTGKKITLECSQTMGHDKMYWYQQDPGMELHLIHYSYGVNSTEKGDLSSESTVSRIRTEHFPLTLESARPSHTSQYLCASSAPRDRGVNEQFFGPGTRLTVL.

The V call is TRBV6-6, the J call TRBJ2-1; D is unresolved. The CDR3 is made up of 12 amino acids. The V gene lost 5 bases and the J gene lost 6 bases, with 8 bases spanning the gap. Germline CDR1 reads MNHNY; CDR2 reads SVGAGI (reference sequence). The CDR3 loop is CASSVTGNEQFF. DNA of the CDR3: TGTGCCAGCAGTGTAACGGGCAATGAGCAGTTCTTC.

V and J are TRBV6-5 and TRBJ1-1; 7 nucleotides agree with TRBD1. This CDR3 is built from 13 residues. Trimming took 8 bases from V and 3 from J; bases not matched to a gene: 6. From germline, CDR1 is MNHEY and CDR2 SVGAGI. Written as DNA, the CDR3 is TGTGCCAGCGGAGGGGGCGCGGACACTGAAGCTTTCTTT. Translating gives CASGGGADTEAFF.

This clone was seen a few times. V is TRBV7-9 and J is TRBJ1-2; no firm D call. V was shortened by 9 bases and J by 4 bases, with 9 bases between the two germline ends. Germline values: CDR1 SEHNR, CDR2 FQNEAQ (reference sequence). CDR3 length equals 11 residues. The CDR3, as DNA: TGTGCCAGTACAGATTCCTATGGCTACACCTTC. Amino acids: CASTDSYGYTF.

V and J are TRBV7-2 and TRBJ2-7, with D tentatively TRBD1 (7 bases). Trimming removed 5 bases at V and 3 bases at J, with 17 bases between. Germline CDR1 is SGHTA and CDR2 is FQGNSA. The CDR3 is made up of 15 amino acids. The CDR3 bases are TGTGCCAGCAGCCAGGGGGGTTCCTCCTACTACGAGCAGTACTTC. Protein sequence: CASSQGGSSYYEQYF.

This chain links TRBV23-1 with TRBJ2-2, with 10 bases aligning to TRBD2. Being an ORF, TRBV23-1 has a function that is uncertain. CDR3 length: 18 residues. Trimming removed 1 base from V and 3 bases from J; junction bases left unmatched: 8. CDR3 nucleotide sequence: TGCGCCAGCAGTCAATGGTGTTTCAGCGGGGGGGACACCGGGGAGCTGTTTTTT. This encodes CASSQWCFSGGDTGELFF.

The rearrangement links TRBV2 to TRBJ1-1; 7 bases line up with TRBD1. This CDR3 is built from 14 residues. CDR1 and CDR2 (germline): SNHLY, FYNNEI. Trimming removed 4 bases from V and 5 bases from J; junction bases left unmatched: 7. This CDR3 reads CASSGQGRGTEAFF. In nucleotides, the CDR3 is TGTGCCAGCAGTGGACAGGGAAGGGGAACTGAAGCTTTCTTT. Together with reference TRBV2 and TRBJ1-1, the CDR3 gives the full variable domain: EPEVTQTPSHQVTQMGQEVILRCVPISNHLYFYWYRQILGQKVEFLVSFYNNEISEKSEIFDDQFSVERPDGSNFTLKIRSTKLEDSAMYFCASSGQGRGTEAFFGQGTRLTVV.

The J gene is TRBJ2-7, the V gene TRBV27, with 7 bases identical to TRBD1. CDR3 size: 16 residues. Germline CDR1 reads MNHEY; CDR2 reads SMNVEV (reference sequence). Germline trimming cut 6 bases from V and 2 bases from J; bases unmatched to any gene: 13. The CDR3: CASRPLTGHYTYEQYF. Written as DNA, the CDR3 is TGTGCCAGCAGACCACTGACAGGGCATTACACCTACGAGCAGTACTTC.

The chain employs TRBV4-1 and TRBJ2-5; D perhaps matches TRBD2 (6 bases). There are 13 residues in the CDR3. V was pared by 4 bases and J by 2 bases, with 8 bases between. CDR1 and CDR2 (germline): MGHRA, YSYEKL. This CDR3 is CASSLREQETQYF. CDR3 nucleotides: TGCGCCAGCAGCCTCCGGGAGCAAGAGACCCAGTACTTC.

This chain uses TRBV3-1 (or the pseudogene TRBV3-2) with TRBJ1-6; D remains ambiguous. The V gene lost 6 bases and the J gene lost 2 bases, with 2 bases spanning the gap. Germline-derived CDR1 and CDR2 are LGHDT and YNNKEL (reference sequence). The CDR3 consists of 12 residues. CDR3 DNA: TGTGCCAGCAGTACCTATAATTCACCCCTCCACTTT. It specifies CASSTYNSPLHF.

This clone appeared a few times. The chain recombines TRBV7-8 with TRBJ1-6, with 9 positions matching TRBD1. CDR1 SGHVS and CDR2 FQNEAQ come from the germline V gene. V shed 5 bases, J shed 6 bases, and the junction held 2 bases outside the gene matches. This CDR3 is 14 amino acids long. For the CDR3, the DNA is TGTGCCAGCAGCGCGGACAGGGGTAATTCACCCCTCCACTTT. This sequence encodes CASSADRGNSPLHF.

This clone was observed a single time. V is TRBV19 and J is TRBJ1-2; TRBD1 matches at 8 bases. The CDR3 length is 14 residues. V lost 9 bases, J lost 0 bases, and 6 bases stayed unmatched. Germline assignment: CDR1 LNHDA and CDR2 SQIVND (reference sequence). As DNA, the CDR3 is TGTGCCAGCTTTTCGGACAGGGCTAACTATGGCTACACCTTC. Translation: CASFSDRANYGYTF.

The chain uses TRBV2 and TRBJ2-7, with a possible D match to TRBD1 (7 bases). The CDR3 contains 12 residues. Deletions cut 6 bases from V and 6 bases from J, with 12 bases between. CDR1 SNHLY and CDR2 FYNNEI come from the germline V gene. The CDR3 here is CASRQGGAEQYF. CDR3 sequence (DNA): TGTGCCAGCAGGCAGGGGGGCGCCGAGCAGTACTTC.

The rearrangement links TRBV11-2 to TRBJ2-6; D gene unclear. The germline V gene encodes CDR1 SGHAT and CDR2 FQNNGV. V was shortened by 5 bases and J by 1 base, with 9 bases between the two germline ends. The CDR3 is 15 residues long. CDR3 residues: CASSLAASGANVLTF. The CDR3 nucleotides are TGTGCCAGCAGCCTTGCAGCGTCTGGGGCCAACGTCCTGACTTTC.

The V and J genes are TRBV11-2 and TRBJ1-1; TRBD1 is a possible D gene (6 bases). The V end lost 4 bases, the J end lost 4 bases, and 16 bases lay between the germline ends. The CDR3 covers 15 residues. Looked up from germline, CDR1 is SGHAT and CDR2 is FQNNGV. The DNA of the CDR3 is TGTGCCAGCAGCTGGTCGGGGGGCATGGGCACTGAAGCTTTCTTT. Its translation is CASSWSGGMGTEAFF.

V gene TRBV18 combines with J gene TRBJ2-3, with 7 bases identical to TRBD2. CDR1 and CDR2 (germline): KGHSH, LQKENI. This CDR3 has 17 amino acids. Trimming removed 1 base from V and 0 bases from J; junction bases left unmatched: 7. As DNA, the CDR3 is TGTGCCAGCTCACCACGTTGGGGGACTACTAGCACAGATACGCAGTATTTT. Its translation is CASSPRWGTTSTDTQYF. Full variable domain (missing parts from reference TRBV18 and TRBJ2-3): NAGVMQNPRHLVRRRGQEARLRCSPMKGHSHVYWYRQLPEEGLKFMVYLQKENIIDESGMPKERFSAEFPKEGPSILRIQQVVRGDSAAYFCASSPRWGTTSTDTQYFGPGTRLTVL.

The chain carries TRBV7-2 and TRBJ2-1; 13 bases are a match to TRBD2. After removal of 7 bases from V and 8 bases from J, the junction contained 5 bases not matched to a gene. This CDR3 is built from 14 residues. Germline CDR1 and CDR2: SGHTA and FQGNSA. CDR3 amino acids: CASKTSGGADEQFF. The CDR3, as DNA: TGTGCCAGCAAAACTAGCGGGGGGGCAGATGAGCAGTTCTTC.

The chain employs TRBV19 and TRBJ1-2; a possible D gene is TRBD1 (6 bases). Germline loops: CDR1 LNHDA, CDR2 SQIVND (reference sequence). V shed 6 bases and J shed 6 bases, with 26 bases lying between them. The CDR3 is made up of 17 amino acids. CDR3 DNA: TGTGCCAGTAGCAGGGTTGGGACAAGGAGCGCCACTGATGGCTACACCTTC. This gives the protein CASSRVGTRSATDGYTF. The whole variable domain, remainder taken from reference TRBV19 and TRBJ1-2, is DGGITQSPKYLFRKEGQNVTLSCEQNLNHDAMYWYRQDPGQGLRLIYYSQIVNDFQKGDIAEGYSVSREKKESFPLTVTSAQKNPTAFYLCASSRVGTRSATDGYTFGSGTRLTVV.

A single count supports this clone. The gene calls are TRBV3-1 (or the pseudogene TRBV3-2) and TRBJ1-4; weak D call: TRBD1 (6 bases). This CDR3 comprises 14 residues. Germline loops: CDR1 LGHDT, CDR2 YNNKEL (reference sequence). Between the trimmed V and J ends, which lost 2 bases and 8 bases, there was a span of 12 bases. The CDR3: CASSQRGAPEKLFF. The CDR3 nucleotides read TGTGCCAGCAGCCAACGGGGGGCGCCGGAAAAACTGTTTTTT.

V is TRBV7-9 and J is TRBJ2-7, with 9 bases fitting TRBD2. Looked up from germline, CDR1 is SEHNR and CDR2 is FQNEAQ (reference sequence). This CDR3 has 14 residues. Germline trimming cut 5 bases from V and 2 bases from J; bases unmatched to any gene: 4. The CDR3 sequence is CASSPRGGAYEQYF. In nucleotides, the CDR3 is TGTGCCAGCAGCCCCCGCGGGGGGGCCTACGAGCAGTACTTC.

The chain carries TRBV5-1 and TRBJ2-7; the match to TRBD1 covers 8 bases. This CDR3 region has 14 residues. V was pared by 4 bases and J by 0 bases, with 3 bases of the junction left unmatched. Per the germline V gene, CDR1 is SGHRS and CDR2 is YFSETQ. The CDR3 sequence: CASSPQGGSYEQYF. The DNA of the CDR3 is TGCGCCAGCAGCCCACAGGGGGGCTCCTACGAGCAGTACTTC.